The rows below give T cell receptor beta chains drawn from one sample of a study of blood T cell repertoires in COVID-19. TCRdb's table, derived via immunoSEQ multiplex PCR, lists solely in-frame clones and lacks some. This sample carries around 620,000 clones, 85% to 90% of them seen once, and the ten largest clones take roughly 0.26%. Input material: peripheral blood. All receptors come from a woman between 18 and 29 years old with acute or convalescent COVID-19. Both conserved end residues are part of each CDR3. Part of the rows lack a size; the others show once, few, many or a class for expanded clones.

>.|TRBJ1-1|TRBV27
CASSRETGAMTTEAFF
>.|TRBJ1-4|TRBV19
CASTQAEKLFF
>.|TRBJ1-1|TRBV6-5
CASRGRGAGTEAFF
>once|TRBJ1-5|TRBV29-1
CSATDRVDQPQHF
>.|TRBJ2-5|TRBV7-2
CASSFGGALETQYF
>.|TRBJ2-7|TRBV2
CASSEGRTYEQYF
>.|TRBJ2-2|TRBV24-1
CATSGSPRQPYTGELFF
>.|TRBJ1-3|TRBV24-1
CATRDSRDSGNTIYF
>.|TRBJ2-2|TRBV6-2/TRBV6-3
CASSSQGTGELFF
>.|TRBJ2-4|TRBV19
CASSTPGLAKNIQYF
>.|TRBJ2-5|TRBV5-3
CARSLSAGSGETQYF
>.|TRBJ1-2|TRBV2
CASRDQGPFGYTF
>.|TRBJ2-2|TRBV19
CASQGGTGSRELFF
>.|TRBJ2-3|TRBV6-6
CASSFGSTDTQYF
>.|TRBJ2-3|TRBV27
CASSFGETITDTQYF
>.|TRBJ2-1|TRBV19
CASSSSPLAGVQFF
>few|TRBJ1-5|TRBV15
CATSSRQGYNQPQHF
>.|TRBJ2-5|TRBV20-1
CSAQFQETQYF
>.|TRBJ1-5|TRBV27
CASSLRQGFNQPQHF
>.|TRBJ2-5|TRBV24-1
CATTPPGEQETQYF
>.|TRBJ2-7|TRBV5-1
CASSYRRQAGGNEQYF
>.|TRBJ1-2|TRBV6-5
CASSYGNYGYTF
>.|TRBJ2-7|TRBV30
CAWSFRGSASYEQYF
>.|TRBJ2-1|TRBV5-1
CASSYSPPGQYNEQFF
>.|TRBJ1-5|TRBV20-1
CSASKRSNQPQHF
>.|TRBJ2-7|TRBV30
CAWGAFYEQYF
>few|TRBJ1-1|TRBV19
CASSRGRWTEAFF
>.|TRBJ1-4|TRBV5-1
CASSKAGTGNEKLFF
>few|TRBJ1-2|TRBV12-3/TRBV12-4
CASSLGDGYTF
>.|TRBJ1-5|TRBV13
CASSTGHSNQPQHF
>.|TRBJ1-2|TRBV11-2
CASSLGTLANYGYTF
>.|TRBJ1-1|TRBV18
CASSPILGQGATEAFF
>.|TRBJ1-4|TRBV5-6
CASTYRTGGLTNEKLFF
>.|TRBJ2-7|TRBV5-4
CASSLDYGQGRTYEQYF
>.|TRBJ2-3|TRBV7-2
CASSFSGVAGPTDTQYF
>.|TRBJ1-2|TRBV2
CASPGGAVANYGYTF
>.|TRBJ1-1|TRBV4-1
CASSQEDRYTEAFF